Sequencing of this T cell receptor (beta chain) was carried out in a study of cytomegalovirus exposure and HLA in healthy donors. CDR3 length: 14 residues. Germline assignment: CDR1 SGHDT and CDR2 YYEEEE. J gave up 4 bases and V 0 bases, and 3 bases lay outside the gene matches. Use of 60 Vbeta and 13 Jbeta primers characterized the PCR. Clones were read by immunoSEQ multiplex PCR, and TCRdb kept only the in-frame ones, dropping some. The sample has more than 95,000 clones, 65% to 85% seen once; the top ten hold 2.5% to 3%. This clone was seen a few times. This receptor was obtained from a female donor in good health and CMV-seropositive. Source material: PBMCs. The chain joins TRBV5-6 to TRBJ2-7; 8 bases are a match to TRBD2. The DNA for the CDR3 is TGTGCCAGCAGCTTGGGCGGGGGGAGATACGAGCAGTACTTC. This sequence encodes CASSLGGGRYEQYF.